This T cell receptor beta chain was recovered during a study of a mutant IDH1 vaccine in newly diagnosed glioma. Note on this clone: Its matching antigen is unknown.

The CDR3 is 15 residues long. The germline V gene encodes CDR1 SGHNT and CDR2 YYREEE (reference sequence). V was pared by 4 bases and J by 2 bases, with 15 bases between. Time point denoted: week 11, during vaccination. Alongside topical imiquimod, each dose of vaccine comprised 300 ug of mutant IDH1 20-mer peptide. Measured with immunoSEQ multiplex PCR; TCRdb has only the in-frame clones, and not every one. The data contain about 21,000 clones, about nine tenths of them seen just once; the ten biggest clones take up more than 5%. This clonotype was sampled from a woman in her thirties or forties with glioma. The sequencing used PBMCs, collected from a glioma patient whose treatment included an IDH1 peptide vaccine. This chain links TRBV5-4 with TRBJ2-5; TRBD1 or TRBD2 may be the D gene (5 bases each). As DNA, the CDR3 is TGTGCCAGCAGCCATCGCCGGGACGGGCAAGAGACCCAGTACTTC. This encodes CASSHRRDGQETQYF.